The clone carrying this T cell receptor beta chain was detected a few times. As yet, its antigen is unknown. This specimen comes from a study of blood T cells in healthy people across ages. Points from the study as a whole: Naive CD4+ cell counts and diversity both ran higher in long-lived than in aged donors. Total diversity from one million sequenced T cells was likely underestimated. CMV status of donors was unknown, possibly confounding expanded clonotype changes.

The CDR3 length is 13 residues. V was pared by 3 bases and J by 7 bases, with 12 bases between. The germline CDR1 and CDR2 sequences are DFQATT and SNEGSKA (reference sequence). Primed by a sample-barcoded 5' primer and a J-beta primer mix, a second PCR proceeded for roughly 7 to 12 cycles. TCRdb used MiXCR to reprocess the 5' RACE reads, holding one entry per CDR3 protein. Among approximately 960,000 distinct CDR3 sequences listed, roughly 29% were seen once. In addition, the sample was reused for a study of T cells of mothers and their children.

V and J are TRBV20-1 and TRBJ1-4; a possible D gene is TRBD1 (5 bases). Sequencing input: blood. This TCR was recovered from a woman in her forties in good health. The CDR3 reads CSARTAGGEKLFF. In DNA, the CDR3 is TGCAGTGCTAGGACAGCCGGGGGTGAAAAACTGTTTTTT.